This T cell receptor gamma chain was documented in a study of γδ T cells in repeated Plasmodium falciparum infection. Study overall: Donors were malaria-exposed Malian children or age- and gender-matched Australian children.

The CDR3 consists of 11 residues. V lost 9 bases to trimming and J lost 3 bases; unmatched junction nucleotides: 5. Germline V gene lookup returns CDR1 GITISATS and CDR2 ISYDGTV (reference sequence). TCRdb re-called the multiplex PCR reads via CATT. The table shows about 30,000 gamma-chain clones, with 1.4% occurring only once. This clone was counted at least ten times. TCRdb shows a much larger clone's protein in place of this DNA's translation, and the two differ at residue 4, likely through a read error; the protein shown is translated from the DNA. Gammadelta T cells were flow-sorted from PBMC into Vgamma9/Vdelta2+ and Vdelta2-negative populations for bulk analysis.

Sequenced sample: gamma-delta T cells from blood. The sequence was collected from a pool of human donors (malaria-infected and uninfected, not separated). V usage is TRGV9 and J usage is TRGJ1 or TRGJ2. TCRdb does not report a J gene; here it was assigned by matching the DNA to germline references. CDR3 in DNA: TGTGCCTTGCGGACTTATTATAAGAAACTCTTT. Translated, it gives CALRTYYKKLF.